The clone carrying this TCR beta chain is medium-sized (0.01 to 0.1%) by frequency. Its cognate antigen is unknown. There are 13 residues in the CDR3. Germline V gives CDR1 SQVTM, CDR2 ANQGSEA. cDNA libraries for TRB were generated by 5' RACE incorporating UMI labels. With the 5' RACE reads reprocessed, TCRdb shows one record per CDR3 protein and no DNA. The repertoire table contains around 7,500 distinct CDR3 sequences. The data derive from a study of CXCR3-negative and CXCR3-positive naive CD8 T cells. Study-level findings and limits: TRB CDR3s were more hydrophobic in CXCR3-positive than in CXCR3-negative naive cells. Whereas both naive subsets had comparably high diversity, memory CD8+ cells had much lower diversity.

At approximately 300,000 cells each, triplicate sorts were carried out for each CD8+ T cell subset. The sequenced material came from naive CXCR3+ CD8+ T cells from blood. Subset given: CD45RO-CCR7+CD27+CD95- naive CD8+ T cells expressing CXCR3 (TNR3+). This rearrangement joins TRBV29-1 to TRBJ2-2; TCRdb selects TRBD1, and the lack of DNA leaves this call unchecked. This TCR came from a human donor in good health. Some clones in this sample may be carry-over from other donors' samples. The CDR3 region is CSVSGGMTGELFF.